Below, one T cell receptor (beta chain) is given with its context. What this receptor recognizes is not known. Per-base quality was not reported, and no clone a single base away is much larger than it. These data belong to a study of T cell responses to AZD1222 COVID-19 vaccine (dated by TCRdb to about 2021). For the study in its entirety: TCR sequencing was performed for roughly 250 trial participants, of whom about 200 were given two doses of AZD1222 and around 26 were given two doses of MenACWY control vaccine. Enrollment into the trials was organized by age into subgroups of 18-55, 56-69 and 70-plus years, and those subgroups contained about 160, 30 and 59 TCR-sequenced participants, respectively. Study-wide conclusions, independent of this receptor: Reportedly, close to half of the unique spike-specific TCRs recognized epitopes lying outside the regions that are mutated in the B.1.351 and B.1.1.7 variants. The 56-69-year group was small, and its depth increase did not reach significance, likely because of low power. The whole spike protein was spanned by vaccine-associated CD4 TCRs, and dominant responses were seen in regions 160-218 and 743-854. Because no samples from the day 14 peak response were available, repertoires could be characterized only after the peak T cell response. Conclusions about previously exposed vaccinees are limited because only a handful of AZD1222 recipients were SARS-CoV-2 seropositive at baseline. After two AZD1222 doses, both the breadth and the depth of spike-specific TCRs were significantly higher than at day 0 and than in MenACWY recipients. Most participants were white British and females outnumbered males, and the authors suggested that clonal diversity may have been underestimated.

The time point label, read with the paper, signifies: about 28 days (+/-7) after the second vaccine dose. Because spike-specific TCR depth and breadth did not differ between the two schedules, AZD1222 recipients who got a second dose at roughly 4 weeks were pooled with those who got a second dose at roughly 12 weeks. Vaccinee samples were obtained from the UK trials COV001 and COV002, which included a single-blind randomized controlled phase 2/3 trial of AZD1222 (ChAdOx1 nCoV-19) in healthy adults. For TCRbeta chain sequencing, PBMC samples were collected from trial participants at day 0 and at day 28 after the second dose. The CDR3 regions of human TCRbeta chains were subjected to immunosequencing. The published analysis was carried out like this. Repertoire TCRs were matched against a reference library of SARS-CoV-2-specific TCRs generated with the MIRA antigen-specificity platform. Breadth was defined as the fraction of unique TCRs that were SARS-CoV-2-associated. Depth was defined as the fraction of total T cells that were SARS-CoV-2-associated. Using the MIRA data, each spike-specific TCR was assigned both to the spike region to which the TCR was reactive and to a CD4 or CD8 class. Log10-transformed breadth and depth values were compared by one-way ANOVA with Sidak's multiple comparisons tests. Drawn from immuneACCESS, this table holds only the in-frame rearrangements with V and J called that TCRdb kept. Clones are partly lost; checked studies trace under half to an unresolved V gene and leave the rest unexplained. For V, J and clone size, that table is used; D and trimming come from the DNA. The sample includes roughly 120,000 clones, with approximately 90% observed a single time. 3.5% of the sample is held by the ten biggest clonotypes.

As encoded in the germline V gene, CDR1 is SNHLY while CDR2 is FYNNEI. Between the V and J ends, shortened by 6 bases and 8 bases respectively, the junction contains 14 bases. The CDR3 numbers 14 residues from cysteine through phenylalanine. Only the CDR3 part of the read is kept: 42 bases, read in frame from the first base. The sequence was obtained from an adult who received the AZD1222 COVID-19 vaccine. The sequencing used peripheral blood, collected 28 days after the second AZD1222 dose. The chain uses TRBV2 and TRBJ1-6, with TRBD1 perhaps the D gene, on 6 matching bases. DNA sequence: TGTGCCAGCAGGCGGGACAACGAATATTCACCCCTCCACTTT. Translated, this is CASRRDNEYSPLHF. The CDR3 plus the reference TRBV2 and TRBJ1-6 genes for the other parts give the full variable domain: EPEVTQTPSHQVTQMGQEVILRCVPISNHLYFYWYRQILGQKVEFLVSFYNNEISEKSEIFDDQFSVERPDGSNFTLKIRSTKLEDSAMYFCASRRDNEYSPLHFGNGTRLTVT.